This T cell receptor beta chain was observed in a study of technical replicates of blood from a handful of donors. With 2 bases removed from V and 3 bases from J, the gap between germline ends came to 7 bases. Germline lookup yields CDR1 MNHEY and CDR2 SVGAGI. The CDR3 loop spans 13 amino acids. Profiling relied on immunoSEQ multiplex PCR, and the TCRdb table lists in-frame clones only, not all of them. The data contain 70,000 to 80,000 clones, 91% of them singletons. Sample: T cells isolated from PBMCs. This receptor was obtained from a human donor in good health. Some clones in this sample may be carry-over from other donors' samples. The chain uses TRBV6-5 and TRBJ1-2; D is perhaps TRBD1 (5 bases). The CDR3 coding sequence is TGTGCCAGCAGTTACCAGGGATACTATGGCTACACCTTC. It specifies CASSYQGYYGYTF.